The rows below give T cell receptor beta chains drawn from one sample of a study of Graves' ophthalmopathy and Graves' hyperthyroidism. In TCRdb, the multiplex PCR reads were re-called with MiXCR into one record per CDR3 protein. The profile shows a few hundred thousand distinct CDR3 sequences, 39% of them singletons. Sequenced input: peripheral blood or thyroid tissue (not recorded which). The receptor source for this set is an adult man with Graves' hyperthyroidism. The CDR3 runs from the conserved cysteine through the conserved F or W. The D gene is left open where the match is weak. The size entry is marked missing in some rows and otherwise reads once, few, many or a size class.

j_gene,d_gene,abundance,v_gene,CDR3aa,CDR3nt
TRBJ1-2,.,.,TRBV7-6,CASSLGGIDYGYTF,TGTGCCAGCAGCTTAGGGGGGATTGACTATGGCTACACCTTC
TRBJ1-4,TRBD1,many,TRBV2,CASSPGGYDEKLFF,TGTGCCAGCAGTCCAGGGGGCTATGATGAAAAACTGTTTTTT
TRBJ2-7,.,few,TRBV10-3,CASMGHISSYEQYF,TGTGCCAGCATGGGACATATAAGCTCCTACGAGCAGTACTTC
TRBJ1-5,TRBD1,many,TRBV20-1,CSARPQTGGGNQPQHF,TGCAGTGCTAGACCGCAGACAGGGGGGGGCAATCAGCCCCAGCATTTT
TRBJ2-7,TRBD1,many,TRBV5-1,CASSLLGQGTYEQYF,TGCGCCAGCAGCTTGCTGGGACAGGGGACCTACGAGCAGTACTTC
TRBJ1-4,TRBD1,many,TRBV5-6,CASSVRQGEDEKLFF,TGTGCCAGCAGCGTAAGACAGGGGGAGGATGAAAAACTGTTTTTT
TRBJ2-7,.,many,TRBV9,CASSVVDGSYEQYF,TGTGCCAGCAGCGTAGTGGACGGTTCCTACGAGCAGTACTTC
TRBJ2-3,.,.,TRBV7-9,CASSLGSLDTQYF,TGTGCCAGCAGCTTAGGGAGTTTAGATACGCAGTATTTT
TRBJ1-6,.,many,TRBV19,CASSSGYNSPLHF,TGTGCCAGTAGTAGTGGGTATAATTCACCCCTCCACTTT
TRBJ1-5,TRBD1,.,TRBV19,CASTLGQRSNQPQHF,TGTGCCAGTACCCTGGGACAGCGTAGCAATCAGCCCCAGCATTTT
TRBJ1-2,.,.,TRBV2,CASSWGTSGYTF,TGTGCCAGCAGCTGGGGGACTAGCGGCTACACCTTC
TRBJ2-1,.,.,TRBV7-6,CASSPTVRSSYNEQFF,TGTGCCAGCAGCCCCACAGTGCGAAGCTCCTACAATGAGCAGTTCTTC
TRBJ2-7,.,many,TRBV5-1,CASSLGGFGQYF,TGCGCCAGCAGCTTGGGAGGATTTGGGCAGTACTTC
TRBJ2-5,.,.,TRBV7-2,CASSPFEETQYF,TGTGCCAGCAGCCCGTTTGAGGAGACCCAGTACTTC
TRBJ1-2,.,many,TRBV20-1,CSAGGPTGLYGYTF,TGCAGTGCTGGTGGTCCCACAGGGCTTTATGGCTACACCTTC
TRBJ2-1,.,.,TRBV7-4,CASSSLGSEQFF,TGTGCCAGCAGCTCTTTGGGGAGTGAGCAGTTCTTC
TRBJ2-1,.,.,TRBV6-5,CASSYGAGNEQFF,TGTGCCAGCAGTTACGGGGCAGGGAATGAGCAGTTCTTC
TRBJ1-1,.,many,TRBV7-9,CASSPPDGNTEAFF,TGTGCCAGCAGCCCACCGGACGGGAACACTGAAGCTTTCTTT
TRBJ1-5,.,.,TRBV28,CASSPTQGFSNQPQHF,TGTGCCAGCAGTCCGACGCAGGGGTTTAGCAATCAGCCCCAGCATTTT
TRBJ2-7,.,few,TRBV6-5,CASRGKSYEQYF,TGTGCCAGCAGGGGGAAATCCTACGAGCAGTACTTC
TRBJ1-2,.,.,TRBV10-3,CAVKAGEAHYGYTF,TGTGCCGTCAAAGCAGGGGAGGCCCACTATGGCTACACCTTC
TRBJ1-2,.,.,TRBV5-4,CASSLADPRGSGYTF,TGTGCCAGCAGCTTGGCCGACCCCCGGGGAAGTGGCTACACCTTC
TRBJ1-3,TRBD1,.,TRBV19,CASSPDNRGSGNTIYF,TGTGCCAGTAGTCCGGACAACAGGGGAAGTGGAAACACCATATATTTT
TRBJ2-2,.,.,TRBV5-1,CASSLLGRQSTGELFF,TGCGCCAGCAGCTTGTTGGGTCGACAATCCACCGGGGAGCTGTTTTTT
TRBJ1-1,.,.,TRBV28,CASSPSQGGTEAFF,TGTGCCAGCAGTCCCTCCCAGGGAGGGACTGAAGCTTTCTTT
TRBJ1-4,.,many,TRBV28,CASIRAAGSSEKLFF,TGTGCCAGCATCCGCGCGGCAGGGTCTAGTGAAAAACTGTTTTTT
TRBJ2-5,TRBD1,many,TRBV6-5,CASSYLDRGETQYF,TGTGCCAGCAGTTACTTGGACAGGGGGGAGACCCAGTACTTC
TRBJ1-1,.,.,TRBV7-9,CASSLTGRYIVNTEALF,TGTGCCAGCAGCTTAACGGGTCGCTACATAGTGAACACTGAAGCTCTCTTT
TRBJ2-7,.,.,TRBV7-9,CASESGSYEQYF,TGTGCCAGCGAAAGTGGCAGCTACGAGCAGTACTTC
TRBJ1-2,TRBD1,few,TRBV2,CASSLSQGSYGHTF,TGTGCCAGCAGTTTATCACAGGGGAGCTATGGCCACACCTTC
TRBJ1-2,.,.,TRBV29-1,CSLGEYYGYTF,TGCAGCTTGGGGGAGTACTATGGCTACACCTTC
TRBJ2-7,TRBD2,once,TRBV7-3,CASSPASGNYEQYF,TGTGCCAGCAGCCCCGCTAGCGGGAACTACGAGCAGTACTTC
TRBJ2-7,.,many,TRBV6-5,CASTKSGGYHEQYF,TGTGCCAGCACCAAATCGGGGGGCTACCACGAGCAGTACTTC
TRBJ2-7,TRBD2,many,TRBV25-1,CASSISGETGEQYF,TGTGCCAGCAGTATTAGCGGGGAGACGGGCGAGCAGTACTTC
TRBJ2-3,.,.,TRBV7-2,CASSHRLSPDTQYF,TGTGCCAGCAGCCACCGCCTTAGTCCAGATACGCAGTATTTT
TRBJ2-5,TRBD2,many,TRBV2,CASGTSGIETQYF,TGTGCCAGCGGCACTAGCGGGATTGAGACCCAGTACTTC
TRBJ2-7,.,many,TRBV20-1,CSARVGSGQYF,TGCAGTGCTAGAGTTGGGTCTGGGCAGTACTTC
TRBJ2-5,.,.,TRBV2,CASTRGQETQYF,TGTGCCAGCACCCGCGGTCAAGAGACCCAGTACTTC
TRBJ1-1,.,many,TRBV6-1,CASRDPSNTEAFF,TGTGCCAGCAGGGACCCTTCGAACACTGAAGCTTTCTTT
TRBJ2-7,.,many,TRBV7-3,CASSLTPEAAQYF,TGTGCCAGCAGCTTAACCCCGGAGGCAGCGCAGTACTTC
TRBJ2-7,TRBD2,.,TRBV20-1,CSARIAGGGNEQYF,TGCAGTGCTAGAATAGCGGGGGGAGGAAACGAGCAGTACTTC